This T cell receptor beta chain came from a study of T cell responses to AZD1222 COVID-19 vaccine. Study-wide results and caveats: Repertoire sampling happened only post peak T cell response. In the spike-specific TCR repertoire, nearly half reportedly target unmutated variant regions. Receipt of two AZD1222 doses was followed by a rise in Spike-specific TCR breadth and depth.

Assay used: immunoSEQ multiplex PCR; TCRdb lists only in-frame clones, some missing. Of 140,000 to 150,000 clones listed, about 90% were seen once; the top ten hold 3.5% to 4%. Only a few counts were recorded for this clone. Antigen specificity is unknown. Germline V CDR1 and CDR2: SGHTA, FQGNSA. Trimming took off 2 bases at V and 7 bases at J, with 9 bases between the two ends. The CDR3 contains 13 residues. Sequencing was performed on peripheral blood, taken 28 days after the second AZD1222 dose. The receptor comes from an adult who received the AZD1222 COVID-19 vaccine. J is TRBJ2-1 and V is TRBV7-2, with a possible D match to TRBD2 (5 bases). Here the CDR3 reads CASSLISGNEQFF. CDR3 coding DNA: TGTGCCAGCAGCTTAATTTCGGGAAATGAGCAGTTCTTC.